The 2 T cell receptor beta chains presented below share a single source sample, sequenced in a study of T cell responses to AZD1222 COVID-19 vaccine (dated by TCRdb to the early 2020s). The library came from the immunoSEQ multiplex PCR assay. The immuneACCESS repertoire file appears here via TCRdb, limited to in-frame rearrangements. These files lack a portion of the clones; in checked studies, under half of the deficit traces to unresolved V genes, and the cause of the others is not known. Recorded for this sample are around 80,000 clones; roughly 88% of them occurred a single time. In total, the top ten clones hold approximately 10% of the sample. Sample time point, as interpreted from the label and publication: baseline before first vaccination. This specimen consisted of peripheral blood, obtained on day 0 of AZD1222 vaccination. The receptors were gathered from an adult in good health.

This chain links TRBV9 with TRBJ2-1, with D perhaps matching TRBD1 or TRBD2 (5 bases each). Trimming left V 0 bases short and J 7 bases short, with 17 bases between. The CDR3 runs 16 residues. CDR1 is SGDLS and CDR2 is YYNGEE in the germline V gene. As DNA, the CDR3 is TGTGCCAGCAGCGTAGCTGGGACCGTAGCTGTAAATGAGCAGTTCTTC. It yields the protein CASSVAGTVAVNEQFF.

This sequence joins TRBV3-1 (or the pseudogene TRBV3-2) and TRBJ1-5; D gene uncertain. Germline V gene lookup returns CDR1 LGHDT and CDR2 YNNKEL (reference sequence). Trimming shortened V by 9 bases and J by 0 bases, and 15 bases separated the two germline ends. The length of the CDR3 is 15 residues. CDR3 amino acids: CASSLGSYSNQPQHF. CDR3 coding DNA: TGTGCCAGTTCCTTGGGGTCCTATAGCAATCAGCCCCAGCATTTT.